This TCR beta chain was recovered during a study of technical replicates of blood from a handful of donors. Some clones are missing from TCRdb's copy, which holds only in-frame ones; the method was immunoSEQ multiplex PCR. The data contain approximately 75,000 clones, roughly 89% of them singletons. Germline-derived CDR1 and CDR2 are KGHSH and LQKENI. V lost 3 bases and J 4 bases, leaving 12 bases between the germline ends. This CDR3 spans 15 amino acids. Sample: T cells isolated from PBMCs. V gene TRBV18 combines with J gene TRBJ1-4; TRBD1 might be the D (5 bases). The clonotype was recovered from a human donor in good health. The DNA for the CDR3 is TGTGCCAGCTCACCCGGCAGACAGAATAATGAAAAACTGTTTTTT. It codes for CASSPGRQNNEKLFF.